This TCR beta chain originates from a study of blood T cell repertoires in COVID-19. Study-wide context: COVID-19 samples collected from the United States, Italy and Spain covered acute and convalescent phases. Sources were T cells, B-cell-depleted T cells, or PBMCs; the material itself was cDNA or gDNA.

Sequencing was performed with immunoSEQ multiplex PCR; in TCRdb, only in-frame clones are kept and a portion is missing. The profile shows 140,000 to 150,000 clones, roughly three quarters of them singletons. Germline trimming cut 3 bases from V and 6 bases from J; bases unmatched to any gene: 4. The CDR3 length is 13 residues. Germline V gene lookup returns CDR1 SGHRS and CDR2 YFSETQ. Residents of approximately 25 US areas, aged about 18 to 100 years, made up the participants. For recovered donors of Cohort 3, there were two negative PCRs, clearance, or symptom resolution. This receptor was identified in a woman aged 45-60 years who had recovered from COVID-19. This rearrangement joins TRBV5-1 to TRBJ1-2, with 8 bases that match TRBD1. The specimen sequenced was PBMCs or T cells enriched from blood (not recorded which). The CDR3 nucleotides read TGCGCCAGCAGCTGGACAGGGTACGATGGCTACACCTTC. Encoded protein: CASSWTGYDGYTF. The full variable domain, with the rest looked up from reference TRBV5-1 and TRBJ1-2, is KAGVTQTPRYLIKTRGQQVTLSCSPISGHRSVSWYQQTPGQGLQFLFEYFSETQRNKGNFPGRFSGRQFSNSRSEMNVSTLELGDSALYLCASSWTGYDGYTFGSGTRLTVV.